These T cell receptor beta chains were read from a single sample in a study of T-cell reconstitution after alpha-beta-depleted transplantation in children. From the PCR reads, TCRdb called clonotypes with MiXCR, one entry per CDR3 protein. The sample shows around 960,000 distinct CDR3 sequences, less than 30% of them seen only once. This sample comprised PBMCs, mostly from graft donor cells, obtained 360 days after TCRalphabeta/CD19-depleted stem cell transplant. The receptor source for this set is a boy younger than two who had a stem cell transplant for SCID, so the T cells may come from the graft donor. Each CDR3 is given with its conserved first and last residue. The order of the fields is CDR3 protein, CDR3 DNA, J gene, D gene, clone size, V gene. The D gene is left open where the match is weak. A row's size may be missing; if present it is once, few, many or a size class.

CASSLARRMNTEAFF TGTGCCAGCAGTTTAGCGCGACGGATGAACACTGAAGCTTTCTTT TRBJ1-1 . . TRBV12-3/TRBV12-4
CASSSNASPGLGGVGELFF TGTGCCAGCAGTTCGAACGCAAGCCCGGGACTAGGGGGTGTCGGGGAGCTGTTTTTT TRBJ2-2 TRBD2 . TRBV6-5
CASSFAGGPGGYTF TGTGCCAGCAGCTTCGCCGGGGGGCCGGGTGGCTACACCTTC TRBJ1-2 . . TRBV5-5
CASSFARNYEQYF TGTGCCAGCAGCTTCGCAAGGAACTACGAGCAGTACTTC TRBJ2-7 . . TRBV7-2
CASSLGPGVTGELFF TGTGCCAGCAGCTTAGGGCCAGGGGTCACCGGGGAGCTGTTTTTT TRBJ2-2 . . TRBV7-2
CAAEGYNEQFF TGTGCCGCAGAAGGGTACAATGAGCAGTTCTTC TRBJ2-1 . . TRBV24-1
CASSVGRGGENEQFF TGTGCCAGCAGCGTAGGGCGCGGGGGGGAAAATGAGCAGTTCTTC TRBJ2-1 TRBD2 few TRBV9
CASSLTGTVPSPLHF TGTGCCAGCAGCCTCACCGGGACAGTACCTTCACCCCTCCACTTT TRBJ1-6 TRBD1 . TRBV12-3/TRBV12-4
CASSVAGGLHEQFF TGTGCCAGCAGCGTAGCGGGGGGGCTGCATGAGCAGTTCTTC TRBJ2-1 TRBD2 . TRBV9
CASSLEGVGQYSDGNEQFF TGTGCCAGCAGCTTAGAGGGGGTGGGGCAGTACTCCGATGGCAATGAGCAGTTCTTC TRBJ2-1 . few TRBV11-2
CASSSLWTGEETQYF TGCGCCAGCAGCTCCCTTTGGACAGGGGAAGAGACCCAGTACTTC TRBJ2-5 TRBD1 . TRBV5-1
CASGRDSNTDTQYF TGCGCCAGCGGACGGGACAGCAACACAGATACGCAGTATTTT TRBJ2-3 TRBD1 few TRBV5-1
CASSAPGYSNEQFF TGCGCCAGCAGTGCTCCAGGGTATTCCAATGAGCAGTTCTTC TRBJ2-1 . few TRBV5-1
CATSADGAGRPPLHF TGTGCCACCAGTGCCGACGGGGCAGGGCGTCCACCCCTCCACTTT TRBJ1-6 . . TRBV24-1
CASSPGGAFYNEQFF TGTGCCAGCAGCCCTGGGGGGGCTTTCTACAATGAGCAGTTCTTC TRBJ2-1 . . TRBV28
CASSLIVPNSPLHF TGTGCCAGCAGTTTAATTGTCCCCAATTCACCCCTCCACTTT TRBJ1-6 . few TRBV12-3/TRBV12-4
CASSTLLAGAIYNEQFF TGTGCCAGTAGTACCCTCCTAGCGGGGGCGATCTACAATGAGCAGTTCTTC TRBJ2-1 TRBD2 few TRBV19
CASSQPGLKETQYF TGTGCCAGCAGCCAACCGGGACTAAAAGAGACCCAGTACTTC TRBJ2-5 TRBD2 few TRBV4-2
CAISEYRGLLSEQYF TGTGCCATCAGTGAATATAGGGGGCTCCTTAGCGAGCAGTACTTC TRBJ2-7 TRBD1 . TRBV10-3
CSTRQGRYNEQFF TGCAGCACTCGACAGGGCCGCTACAATGAGCAGTTCTTC TRBJ2-1 TRBD1 . TRBV29-1
CSAFRGEPDTQYF TGCAGCGCGTTTCGAGGGGAGCCAGATACGCAGTATTTT TRBJ2-3 . few TRBV29-1
CSAPTGGGEKLFF TGCAGTGCCCCGACAGGGGGCGGGGAAAAACTGTTTTTT TRBJ1-4 TRBD1 . TRBV20-1
CASGTGSSGANVLTF TGTGCCAGCGGTACTGGGAGTTCTGGGGCCAACGTCCTGACTTTC TRBJ2-6 . few TRBV7-3
CASSSPFLAGGHETQYF TGTGCCAGCAGCTCGCCCTTTCTAGCGGGGGGGCACGAGACCCAGTACTTC TRBJ2-5 TRBD2 . TRBV7-8